This is a list of T cell receptor beta chains from one sample in a study of HIV-infected patients and healthy controls. TCRdb processed the 5' RACE reads anew with MiXCR; each CDR3 protein has one entry. Among about 16,000 distinct CDR3 sequences listed, more than 8.5% were seen once. The sample taken for sequencing was blood. Every receptor here comes from an adult in good health. CDR3s include the opening cysteine and the closing phenylalanine or tryptophan. D genes are given only for firm matches. Rows may omit the clone size; those that give it use once, few, many or a size class.

D gene	clone size	V gene	J gene	CDR3 protein	CDR3 DNA
NA	many	TRBV6-1	TRBJ2-4	CASRKGTIQGGSTIQYF	TGTGCCAGCAGGAAAGGCACGATTCAGGGAGGTTCAACCATTCAGTACTTC
TRBD2	many	TRBV10-2	TRBJ2-3	CASSLAGATDTQYF	TGCGCCAGCAGCCTAGCGGGGGCCACAGATACGCAGTATTTT
TRBD2	medium-sized	TRBV20-1	TRBJ2-1	CSARNRAGLASNEQFF	TGCAGTGCTAGAAATAGGGCGGGACTAGCTAGCAATGAGCAGTTCTTC
NA	many	TRBV18	TRBJ1-1	CASSPRLSFEHTEAFF	TGTGCCAGCTCACCACGTTTAAGTTTTGAGCACACTGAAGCTTTCTTT
NA	NA	TRBV28	TRBJ1-4	CASSLPGTNEKLFF	TGTGCCAGCAGTTTACCGGGGACTAATGAAAAACTGTTTTTT
TRBD2	many	TRBV19	TRBJ2-1	CASSIGLARSSYNEQFF	TGTGCCAGTAGTATCGGACTAGCGCGTAGCTCCTACAATGAGCAGTTCTTC
TRBD1	many	TRBV6-2/TRBV6-3	TRBJ2-1	CASSYSRTGPMSSYNEQFF	TGTGCCAGCAGTTACTCTAGGACAGGCCCTATGAGCTCCTACAATGAGCAGTTCTTC
NA	many	TRBV20-1	TRBJ2-1	CSARDLRSSETYNEQFF	TGCAGTGCTAGAGATCTAAGGTCTAGCGAGACTTACAATGAGCAGTTCTTC
TRBD1	many	TRBV18	TRBJ2-5	CASSPLGQYQETQYF	TGTGCCAGCTCACCATTGGGACAGTACCAAGAGACCCAGTACTTC
NA	many	TRBV19	TRBJ2-4	CASSPGGKNIQYF	TGTGCCAGTAGCCCCGGCGGCAAAAACATTCAGTACTTC
NA	few	TRBV7-9	TRBJ1-2	CASSFIGGSYGYTF	TGTGCCAGCAGCTTTATCGGGGGCAGCTATGGCTACACCTTC
TRBD2	few	TRBV7-3	TRBJ2-3	CASSLIAGAHTDTQYF	TGTGCCAGCAGCTTAATAGCGGGAGCACACACAGATACGCAGTATTTT
TRBD1	many	TRBV6-2/TRBV6-3	TRBJ1-2	CASSYSTWTGANYGYTF	TGTGCCAGCAGTTACAGTACCTGGACAGGGGCCAACTATGGCTACACCTTC
NA	many	TRBV7-2	TRBJ2-1	CASSQTEYGEQFF	TGTGCCAGCAGCCAAACCGAGTACGGTGAGCAGTTCTTC
TRBD2	many	TRBV3-1	TRBJ2-1	CASSQGLAAGGDNEQFF	TGTGCCAGCAGCCAAGGGTTGGCGGCGGGAGGAGACAATGAGCAGTTCTTC
NA	few	TRBV30	TRBJ1-2	CAWRRLANYGYTF	TGTGCCTGGAGGCGCCTAGCTAACTATGGCTACACCTTC
NA	many	TRBV12-3/TRBV12-4	TRBJ1-4	CASSPSYGGGEKLFF	TGTGCCAGCAGTCCCTCTTATGGGGGCGGTGAAAAACTGTTTTTT